These 11 T cell receptor beta chains were all obtained from the same sample, sequenced in a study of blood T cell repertoires in COVID-19. The repertoire was sequenced with immunoSEQ multiplex PCR; TCRdb's copy has only in-frame clones and lacks some. The table records a few hundred thousand clones, roughly 86% of them present only once. The sample taken for sequencing was peripheral blood. Receptors originate from a man aged 18 to 30 with active or convalescent COVID-19.

The chain combines TRBV7-9 with TRBJ1-1; D gene uncertain. V gave up 5 bases and J gave up 4 bases, with 20 bases separating them. CDR3 size: 16 residues. Germline lookup yields CDR1 SEHNR and CDR2 FQNEAQ (reference sequence). This chain's CDR3 is CASSTYTSGLGTEAFF. Here the CDR3 DNA reads TGTGCCAGCAGCACTTATACGTCGGGTTTGGGCACTGAAGCTTTCTTT.

J is TRBJ1-1 and V is TRBV11-1; perhaps TRBD1 as D (5 bases). V lost 4 bases and J lost 0, with 9 bases in between. From germline, CDR1 is SGHAT and CDR2 FQDESV (reference sequence). The CDR3 length is 14 residues. The CDR3 DNA is TGTGCCAGCAGCTGGGGCAGCATGAACACTGAAGCTTTCTTT. It is translated as CASSWGSMNTEAFF.

The chain has TRBV3-1 (or the pseudogene TRBV3-2) and TRBJ2-7; 8 bases fit TRBD1. CDR3 length: 14 residues. CDR1 LGHDT and CDR2 YNNKEL come from the germline V gene (reference sequence). After removal of 6 bases from V and 6 bases from J, the junction contained 10 bases not matched to a gene. The CDR3 nucleotides read TGTGCCAGCAGTCCGGGACAGGCCCCCGGCGAGCAGTACTTC. It codes for CASSPGQAPGEQYF.

This clone has just one count. The chain carries TRBV12-3 or TRBV12-4 and TRBJ2-5, with 7 nucleotides matching TRBD2. Trimming took 5 bases from V and 6 from J; bases not matched to a gene: 6. There are 13 residues in the CDR3. The chain's CDR3 is CASSAGGRKTQYF. The CDR3 DNA follows: TGTGCCAGCAGTGCCGGGGGGAGGAAGACCCAGTACTTC.

V usage is TRBV6-6 and J usage is TRBJ1-6; D call uncertain. CDR1 and CDR2 (germline): MNHNY, SVGAGI (reference sequence). V shed 3 bases and J shed 7 bases, with 10 bases lying between them. The CDR3 spans 14 residues. DNA for the CDR3: TGTGCCAGCAGTTATAGAGAAGCAAATTCACCCCTCCACTTT. This gives the protein CASSYREANSPLHF.

The chain combines TRBV4-3 with TRBJ1-2; D is uncertain. Germline loops: CDR1 LGHNA, CDR2 YSLEER. V gave up 1 base and J gave up 2 bases, with 8 bases separating them. The CDR3 spans 14 residues. CDR3 bases: TGCGCCAGCAGCCAAGGTGGCTCCAACTATGGCTACACCTTC. The encoded protein is CASSQGGSNYGYTF.

This rearrangement joins TRBV11-2 to TRBJ2-2, with 7 bases identical to TRBD1. In germline, CDR1 is SGHAT, CDR2 FQNNGV. The V segment lost 0 bases and the J segment 7 bases; nucleotides outside the gene matches: 11. The CDR3 is made up of 17 amino acids. This CDR3 is CASSLETDRAEHGELFF. The CDR3 bases are TGTGCCAGCAGCTTAGAAACCGACAGGGCCGAGCACGGGGAGCTGTTTTTT.

This clone was seen only once. The V gene is TRBV9, the J gene TRBJ2-7; D not resolved. The CDR3 spans 15 residues. Trimming removed 0 bases at V and 0 bases at J, with 10 bases between. Germline CDR1 SGDLS, CDR2 YYNGEE. The chain's CDR3 is CASSVGAVSSYEQYF. In DNA, the CDR3 is TGTGCCAGCAGCGTAGGAGCCGTGAGCTCCTACGAGCAGTACTTC. Variable domain in full (rest from reference TRBV9 and TRBJ2-7): DSGVTQTPKHLITATGQRVTLRCSPRSGDLSVYWYQQSLDQGLQFLIQYYNGEERAKGNILERFSAQQFPDLHSELNLSSLELGDSALYFCASSVGAVSSYEQYFGPGTRLTVT.

This clone has a handful of counts. The V gene is TRBV7-2, the J gene TRBJ1-2; D uncertain. Per germline, CDR1 SGHTA and CDR2 FQGNSA. V lost 0 bases and J 2 bases, leaving 10 bases between the germline ends. The CDR3 consists of 15 residues. The CDR3 region has the DNA TGTGCCAGCAGCTTAGCCCTGGCCGCAAACTATGGCTACACCTTC. This gives the protein CASSLALAANYGYTF.

The chain is built from TRBV7-3 and TRBJ2-1; D is ambiguous. CDR1 and CDR2 (germline): SGHTA, FQGTGA. V was shortened by 2 bases and J by 4 bases, with 6 bases between the two germline ends. The CDR3 length is 13 residues. CDR3 in DNA: TGTGCCAGCAGCTTATTTAGTTACAATGAGCAGTTCTTC. The encoded protein is CASSLFSYNEQFF. The full variable domain, with the rest looked up from reference TRBV7-3 and TRBJ2-1, is GAGVSQTPSNKVTEKGKYVELRCDPISGHTALYWYRQSLGQGPEFLIYFQGTGAADDSGLPNDRFFAVRPEGSVSTLKIQRTERGDSAVYLCASSLFSYNEQFFGPGTRLTVL.

The chain employs TRBV6-2 or TRBV6-3 and TRBJ1-2; TRBD1 might be the D (5 bases). The length of the CDR3 is 13 residues. Germline assignment: CDR1 MNHEY and CDR2 SVGEGT. The V and J ends lost 2 bases and 6 bases respectively, with 10 bases between them. DNA of the CDR3: TGTGCCAGCAGTTACGTGGGACTTAATGGCTACACCTTC. Translated, it gives CASSYVGLNGYTF.